Listed here are 13 T cell receptor beta chains from one sample, sequenced in a study of tumor-infiltrating lymphocytes in primary liver carcinoma. From about 0.45 ug total RNA, TCR beta cDNA was generated with a primer in the constant region. Three rounds of nested multiplex PCR with slightly modified ARM-PCR produced TCR beta libraries. The two initial PCR rounds, approximately 10 cycles each, used TRBV1-TRBV30 forward and C-beta reverse primers. Each CDR3 protein is one row after TCRdb ran MiXCR on the multiplex PCR reads. Found here are 190,000 or so distinct CDR3 sequences, less than 70% of them singletons; the top ten hold roughly 6.8%. Blood RNA originated from unsorted whole blood, with germline DNA additionally extracted. The sample comprised peripheral blood. The receptors here all came from a woman aged 55-69 years with primary liver carcinoma and hepatitis B virus infection.

As concerns this clonotype: The conserved final phenylalanine or tryptophan is absent from the CDR3, which likely points to a read error. The V call is TRBV6-5, the J call TRBJ2-3, with D perhaps TRBD2 (5 bases). Germline CDR1 reads MNHEY; CDR2 reads SVGAGI. With 7 bases removed from V and 12 bases from J, the gap between germline ends came to 23 bases. The CDR3 is 14 residues long. CDR3 nucleotides: TGTGCCAGCATCAGATTATCGGGGTCAGGTACACAGTATGTT. Encoded protein: CASIRLSGSGTQYV.

On this clonotype: A junction end diverges from the germline sequence, so it may reflect a read error. The chain carries TRBV29-1 and TRBJ2-2; 9 nucleotides match TRBD2. CDR1 and CDR2 (germline): SQVTM, ANQGSEA. The CDR3 has 13 amino acids. In DNA, the CDR3 is TGTAGCGTAGGGACTAGCTCCACCGGGGAGCTGTTTTTT. The encoded protein is CSVGTSSTGELFF.

About this clonotype itself: One end of the junction varies from germline; a read error may be responsible. The chain joins TRBV6-6 to TRBJ1-1, with D hard to call. The CDR3 runs 13 residues. The V gene's germline CDR1 is MNHNY and CDR2 SVGAGI (reference sequence). DNA for the CDR3: TGTGCCGGCAGTCTTCACTTAAACACTGAAGCTTTCTTT. This sequence encodes CAGSLHLNTEAFF.

CDR3 protein: CASSGWVGDTEAFF. CDR3 coding DNA: TGTGCCAGCAGTGGCTGGGTAGGGGACACTGAAGCTTTCTTT. This chain links TRBV14 with TRBJ1-1; the D gene is possibly TRBD1 (5 bases). The CDR3 loop spans 14 amino acids. V was clipped by 6 bases and J by 3 bases, with 14 bases between them. Germline V gene sequence: CDR1 SGHDN, CDR2 FVKESK.

A word on this clonotype: The junction and the germline gene differ at one end; a read error may be behind it. The chain links TRBV6-1 to TRBJ1-5; TRBD1 aligns across 9 bases. Looked up from germline, CDR1 is MNHNS and CDR2 is SASEGT. This CDR3 spans 14 amino acids. The DNA of the CDR3 is TGTGACAGCAGTCTACAGGGGGCCACTCAGCCCCAGCATTTT. Its translation is CDSSLQGATQPQHF.

As for this clonotype: One junction end disagrees with the germline gene, perhaps due to a read error. The gene calls are TRBV11-3 and TRBJ1-2, with TRBD1 matching 8 bases. Germline assignment: CDR1 SGHNT and CDR2 YENEEA. CDR3 size: 15 residues. The CDR3: CASSSADREGYGYTF. The CDR3 nucleotides are TGTGCCAGCAGCTCAGCGGACAGGGAAGGGTATGGCTACACCTTT.

Details on this clonotype: One end of the junction does not line up with germline, which may come from a read error. V and J are TRBV5-1 and TRBJ2-7; TRBD1 agrees at 9 bases. The CDR3 extends over 16 amino acids. CDR1 and CDR2 (germline): SGHRS, YFSETQ. The CDR3: CDSSLDGQGLAHEQYF. The CDR3 nucleotides read TGCGACAGCAGCTTGGATGGACAGGGGTTGGCCCACGAGCAGTACTTC.

This clonotype has a count of ten or more. The chain is built from TRBV12-3 or TRBV12-4 and TRBJ2-4; TRBD1 agrees at 7 bases. The CDR3 is 14 amino acids. V lost 6 bases, J lost 0 bases, and 2 bases stayed unmatched. CDR3 in amino acids: CASSPGGAKNIQYF. CDR3 nucleotides: TGTGCCAGCAGCCCAGGGGGAGCCAAAAACATTCAGTACTTC.

A single count supports this clonotype. V gene TRBV20-1 combines with J gene TRBJ2-1, with D possibly called TRBD1 or TRBD2 (5 bases each). CDR1 is DFQATT and CDR2 is SNEGSKA in the germline V gene (reference sequence). This CDR3 contains 13 residues. V was trimmed by 2 bases and J by 15 bases, leaving 20 bases between them. The DNA of the CDR3 is TGCAGTGCTAGATCACGAGATGGTATTGGGGGGTTCTTC. This translates into CSARSRDGIGGFF.

About this clonotype: At one end, the junction sequence differs from germline, possibly due to a read error. The chain combines TRBV7-8 with TRBJ2-4, with TRBD1 identical over 7 bases. This CDR3 has 16 amino acids. CDR1 and CDR2 from the germline V gene are SGHVS and FQNEAQ. The CDR3 DNA sequence: TGTACCAGCAGCCAAATTCCGGGACAGAGTCATAACATTCAGTACTTC. Amino acids: CTSSQIPGQSHNIQYF.

This clonotype was seen a handful of times. A read error may explain this, as a much larger clone is one base away. The V call is TRBV29-1, the J call TRBJ2-3; 10 positions agree with TRBD1. V shed 7 bases and J 4 bases; nucleotides not matched to a gene: 8. The CDR3 runs 14 residues. The germline CDR1 and CDR2 sequences are SQVTM and ANQGSEA. The CDR3 DNA follows: TGCAGCGCTTCCGGGACAGGGGCGTCAGATACGCAGTATTTT. Amino acid sequence: CSASGTGASDTQYF.

On this clonotype itself: As the CDR3 is not closed by the conserved phenylalanine or tryptophan, this likely results from a read error. The genes are TRBV11-2 and TRBJ1-1; D not certain. Trimming shortened V by 3 bases and J by 1 base, and 9 bases separated the two germline ends. The CDR3 covers 14 residues. Germline CDR1 reads SGHAT; CDR2 reads FQNNGV. The CDR3 DNA follows: TGTGCCAGCAGCTTTCTCCACAAGAACACTGAAGCTTTCCTT. Translated: CASSFLHKNTEAFL.

In this sample, this clonotype turned up once. A read error may produce the germline difference seen at one junction end. CDR3 residues: CASNSGDRVYYEQFF. CDR3 sequence (DNA): TGTGCCAGCAACTCAGGGGACAGGGTCTACTATGAGCAGTTCTTC. The rearrangement joins TRBV11-2 to TRBJ2-1; 9 bases match TRBD1. Germline values: CDR1 SGHAT, CDR2 FQNNGV. The CDR3 length is 15 residues.